This T cell receptor beta chain stems from a study of Ad26.COV2.S vaccination and SARS-CoV-2 variants (dated by TCRdb to the early 2020s). Broadly, across the study: Vaccine-arm donors came from COV1001, a multicentre, randomized, double-blind, placebo-controlled phase I-IIa trial of Ad26.COV2.S in healthy adults. A total of some 30 samples were included in the TCR-sequenced set, comprising about 20 Ad26.COV2.S vaccine recipients, 5 placebo recipients and 8 SARS-CoV-2 convalescent individuals. Blinding of investigators to trial group allocation was maintained during experiments and outcome assessment. Sequencing of the TCRbeta repertoire served to evaluate the specificity and breadth of SARS-CoV-2-reactive T cell receptors following Ad26.COV2.S vaccination. Ad26.COV2.S was administered intramuscularly at 5 x 10^10 or 1 x 10^11 viral particles, either as a single shot or as two shots given 56 days apart. Participants in the trial were split at random into five groups of five each, receiving low-dose or high-dose Ad26.COV2.S once or twice, or else placebo on both occasions. The full study reports these points: After vaccination, spike-specific CD8+ and CD4+ T cell responses were reported to show substantial breadth. The study was not powered for comparison of responses between vaccine doses or regimens. It was noted by the authors that total T cell responses may have been underestimated by the TCR breadth and depth analyses. Spike-specific TCR breadth was higher in Ad26.COV2.S recipients than in placebo recipients (P = 0.0014). Non-spike TCR breadth was comparable between vaccine and placebo recipients, consistent with the vaccine containing only spike.

From the cysteine up to the phenylalanine, the CDR3 has a length of 17 residues. The kept DNA is CDR3 alone, 51 bases in frame from the first base. CDR1 SGHTA and CDR2 FQGTGA are derived from the germline V gene. Here V drops 5 bases and J drops 5 bases, and the junction holds 14 bases not matched to any gene. As for this clone: Its binding antigen is unknown. No base quality values were provided; no much bigger clone lies one nucleotide off.

This sample's treatment or condition label indicates: 15 to 20 received Ad26.COV2.S at low or high dose, single or two shots; roughly five received placebo; per-sample allocation not given. For vaccine and placebo recipients, the sequenced repertoires came from samples collected on day 63 after the first injection. Cohort 1b enrolled 25 or so adults aged 18-55 years at a single site in Boston, USA, between 29 July and 7 August 2020. Ad26.COV2.S was a replication-incompetent adenovirus type 26 vector expressing a prefusion-stabilized SARS-CoV-2 spike protein from the original Wuhan strain. The immunoSEQ Assay was the method used to sequence TCRbeta CDR3 regions. After extraction, genomic DNA underwent amplification by bias-controlled multiplex PCR, followed by high-throughput sequencing. The original pipeline was this. Collapsing and filtering of sequences were performed to quantify the absolute abundance of each unique TCRbeta CDR3 region. Usable DNA was measured by amplifying reference genes present in all nucleated cells, and TCRbeta template counts were normalized to that usable DNA to estimate T cell fraction. Repertoire TCRs were annotated as SARS-CoV-2-specific by exact matching of V gene, CDR3 amino acid sequence and J gene to a known reactive TCR set. The reference SARS-CoV-2 TCR set was derived from MIRA and filtered for enrichment in COVID-19-positive ImmuneCODE repertoires, a step that removed public or cross-reactive TCRs. Using the MIRA antigens, annotated TCRs were further analysed by specific ORF or by position within an ORF. Depth was the summed frequency of annotated unique rearrangements, while breadth was defined as annotated unique rearrangements over total unique productive rearrangements. Two-sided Wilcoxon rank-sum tests were applied when comparing TCR breadth between groups. TCRdb limited this immuneACCESS table to in-frame rearrangements with V and J called. A share of clones is missing; checked studies link under half to unresolved V genes, and the rest is unexplained. V and J calls and clone size are those listed in that table; D and trimming were worked out from the DNA. The sample has 300,000 to 400,000 clones on record, around 87% of them singletons. The ten largest make up 3.4% of the sample.

In this chain, TRBV7-3 is recombined with TRBJ1-2; a stretch of 10 junction bases matches TRBD1. The source was peripheral blood, collected in a trial of Ad26.COV2.S vaccine versus placebo. The origin of this receptor is a person between 18 and 65 years old who received the Ad26.COV2.S COVID-19 vaccine or a placebo. The DNA sequence is as follows: TGTGCCAGCAGCCCGAGGGACAGGGGCCGTAATTGGTATGGCTACACCTTC. Its coded protein is CASSPRDRGRNWYGYTF.